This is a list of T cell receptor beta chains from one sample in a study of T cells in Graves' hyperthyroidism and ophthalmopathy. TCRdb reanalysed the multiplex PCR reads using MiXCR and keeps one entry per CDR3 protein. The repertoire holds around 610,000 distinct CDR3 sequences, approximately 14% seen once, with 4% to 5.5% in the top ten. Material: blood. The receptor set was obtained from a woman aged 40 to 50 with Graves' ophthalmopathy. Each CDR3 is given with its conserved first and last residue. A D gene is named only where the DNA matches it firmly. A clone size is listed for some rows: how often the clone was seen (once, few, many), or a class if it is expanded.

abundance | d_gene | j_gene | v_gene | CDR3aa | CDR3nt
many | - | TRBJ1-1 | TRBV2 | CASSILTEAFF | TGTGCCAGCAGTATACTAACTGAAGCTTTCTTT
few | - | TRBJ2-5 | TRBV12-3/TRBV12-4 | CASSFGVNQETQYF | TGTGCCAGCAGTTTCGGGGTAAACCAAGAGACCCAGTACTTC
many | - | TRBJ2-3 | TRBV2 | CASSAGLHTTDTQYF | TGTGCCAGCAGTGCCGGACTACATACCACAGATACGCAGTATTTT
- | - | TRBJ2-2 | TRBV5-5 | CASSYDRLTGELFF | TGTGCCAGCAGCTACGACAGGTTGACCGGGGAGCTGTTTTTT
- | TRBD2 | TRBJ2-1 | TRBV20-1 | CSATRGWGTSGIDHEQFF | TGCAGTGCTACTAGAGGTTGGGGGACTAGCGGGATAGACCATGAGCAGTTCTTC
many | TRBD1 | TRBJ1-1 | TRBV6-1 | CASSPKGTDLNTEAFF | TGTGCCAGCAGTCCGAAGGGGACAGACCTGAACACTGAAGCTTTCTTT
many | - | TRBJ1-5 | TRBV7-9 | CASSPSGSFNQPQHF | TGTGCCAGCAGCCCAAGCGGCAGCTTTAATCAGCCCCAGCATTTT
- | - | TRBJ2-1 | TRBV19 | CASRGAGNNEQFF | TGTGCCAGTAGGGGGGCGGGAAACAATGAGCAGTTCTTC
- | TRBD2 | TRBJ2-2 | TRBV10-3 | CATTVGGTSGRTGELFF | TGTGCCACCACAGTTGGGGGGACTAGCGGGAGAACCGGGGAGCTGTTTTTT
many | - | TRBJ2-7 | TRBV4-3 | CASSQDIGQLYEQYF | TGCGCCAGCAGCCAAGATATAGGACAGCTCTACGAGCAGTACTTC
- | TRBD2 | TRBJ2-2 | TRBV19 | CASSTGLANGELFF | TGTGCCAGTAGTACGGGACTAGCTAACGGGGAGCTGTTTTTT
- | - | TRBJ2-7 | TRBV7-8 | CASSQSRVGDEQYF | TGTGCCAGCAGCCAAAGCAGGGTTGGGGACGAGCAGTACTTC
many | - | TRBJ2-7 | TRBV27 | CASSLIPGQTYEQYF | TGTGCCAGCAGTTTAATTCCCGGACAGACCTACGAGCAGTACTTC
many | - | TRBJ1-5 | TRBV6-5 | CASSPGRSNQPQHF | TGTGCCAGCAGTCCAGGGAGAAGCAATCAGCCCCAGCATTTT
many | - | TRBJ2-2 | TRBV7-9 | CASSLAVLNTGELFF | TGTGCCAGCAGCTTAGCGGTACTGAACACCGGGGAGCTGTTTTTT
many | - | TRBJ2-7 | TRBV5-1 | CASSLGRYYEQYF | TGCGCCAGCAGCTTGGGGCGGTATTACGAGCAGTACTTC
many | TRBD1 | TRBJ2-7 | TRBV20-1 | CSARDLQGGQEQYF | TGCAGTGCTAGAGATCTACAGGGGGGACAAGAGCAGTACTTC
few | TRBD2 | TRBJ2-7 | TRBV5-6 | CASSSFGGRVGEQYF | TGTGCCAGCAGCTCCTTTGGGGGGAGGGTGGGCGAGCAGTACTTC
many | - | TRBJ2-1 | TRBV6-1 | CASSQRHTSNEQFF | TGTGCCAGCAGTCAACGTCACACGAGCAATGAGCAGTTCTTC
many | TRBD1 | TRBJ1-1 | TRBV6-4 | CASPGFSDRGGNTEAFF | TGTGCCAGCCCAGGATTCTCGGACAGGGGGGGGAACACTGAAGCTTTCTTT
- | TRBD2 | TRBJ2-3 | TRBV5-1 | CASRLGGRDDTQYF | TGCGCCAGCAGACTCGGCGGGAGGGACGATACGCAGTATTTT
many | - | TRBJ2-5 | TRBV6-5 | CASSYSRTTETQYF | TGTGCCAGCAGTTACTCTAGGACAACAGAGACCCAGTACTTC
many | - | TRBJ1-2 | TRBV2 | CASSSTNYGYTF | TGTGCCAGCAGTTCCACCAACTATGGCTACACCTTC
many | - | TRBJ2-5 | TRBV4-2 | CASSPGGEQETQYF | TGTGCCAGCAGCCCAGGGGGGGAACAAGAGACCCAGTACTTC
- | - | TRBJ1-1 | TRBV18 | CASSPNLDTEAFF | TGTGCCAGCTCACCGAATCTAGACACTGAAGCTTTCTTT
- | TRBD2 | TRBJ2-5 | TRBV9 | CASSEGLAGAGETQYF | TGTGCCAGCAGCGAGGGACTAGCGGGAGCGGGGGAGACCCAGTACTTC
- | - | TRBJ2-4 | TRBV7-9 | CASSNLGGPAKNIQYF | TGTGCCAGCAGCAACCTAGGGGGTCCGGCCAAAAACATTCAGTACTTC
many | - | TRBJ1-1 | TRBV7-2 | CASSPNAGVNTEAFF | TGTGCCAGCAGCCCCAATGCAGGGGTGAACACTGAAGCTTTCTTT
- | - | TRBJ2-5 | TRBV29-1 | CSSTSSETQYF | TGCAGCTCAACTAGTTCAGAGACCCAGTACTTC
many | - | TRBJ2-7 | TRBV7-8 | CASSSGGLKYF | TGTGCCAGCAGCTCCGGGGGCCTTAAGTACTTC
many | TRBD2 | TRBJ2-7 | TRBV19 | CASSPKGLAGAYEQYF | TGTGCCAGTAGTCCCAAGGGACTAGCGGGAGCCTACGAGCAGTACTTC
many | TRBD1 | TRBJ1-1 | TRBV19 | CASSKDRAGTEAFF | TGTGCCAGTAGTAAAGACAGGGCGGGCACTGAAGCTTTCTTT
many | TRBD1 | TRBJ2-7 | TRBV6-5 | CASLLGQGYEQYF | TGTGCCAGCCTGTTGGGACAGGGGTACGAGCAGTACTTC
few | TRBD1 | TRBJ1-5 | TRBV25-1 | CARYKSRSRFESSTGFQPQHF | TGTGCCAGGTATAAAAGCCGTAGTCGGTTCGAATCCTCGACAGGGTTTCAGCCCCAGCATTTT
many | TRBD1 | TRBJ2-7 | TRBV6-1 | CASTARGQGIWHEQYF | TGTGCCAGCACCGCTCGGGGACAGGGAATATGGCACGAGCAGTACTTC
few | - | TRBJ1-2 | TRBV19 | CASSIVSSGYGYTF | TGTGCCAGTAGTATAGTAAGCAGCGGGTATGGCTACACCTTC
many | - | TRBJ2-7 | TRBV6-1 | CASSERVGPTTYEQYF | TGTGCCAGCAGTGAAAGAGTAGGGCCGACTACCTACGAGCAGTACTTC
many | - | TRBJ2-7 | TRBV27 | CASRLLPGPSYEQYF | TGTGCCAGCAGGCTACTTCCGGGACCTTCCTACGAGCAGTACTTC
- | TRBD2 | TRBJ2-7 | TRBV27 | CASSLSRTSLTGYEQYF | TGTGCCAGCAGTTTATCTCGGACTAGTCTTACCGGCTACGAGCAGTACTTC
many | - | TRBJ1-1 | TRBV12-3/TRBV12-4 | CASAPGQTSEAFF | TGTGCCAGTGCTCCGGGACAAACGTCTGAAGCTTTCTTT
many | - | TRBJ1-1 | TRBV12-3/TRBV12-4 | CASSWGTVNTEAFF | TGTGCCAGCAGTTGGGGGACGGTGAACACTGAAGCTTTCTTT
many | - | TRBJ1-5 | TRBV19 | CASGDAGRAVKPQHF | TGTGCCAGTGGAGACGCGGGCAGGGCTGTTAAGCCCCAGCATTTT
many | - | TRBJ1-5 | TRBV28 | CASNWQPQHF | TGTGCCAGCAACTGGCAGCCCCAGCATTTT
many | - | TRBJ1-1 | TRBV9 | CASSEEWGGTEAFF | TGTGCCAGCAGCGAGGAATGGGGGGGTACTGAAGCTTTCTTT
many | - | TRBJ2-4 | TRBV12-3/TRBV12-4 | CASSLGVSAKNIQYF | TGTGCCAGCAGTTTAGGGGTTTCGGCCAAAAACATTCAGTACTTC
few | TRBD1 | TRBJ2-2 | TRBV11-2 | CASRPLQGKRAGELFF | TGTGCCAGCAGGCCATTACAGGGGAAAAGGGCCGGGGAGCTGTTTTTT
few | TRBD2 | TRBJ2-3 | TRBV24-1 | CATASGRGTDTQYF | TGTGCCACCGCTAGCGGGAGGGGCACAGATACGCAGTATTTT
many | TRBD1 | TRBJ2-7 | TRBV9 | CASSVENRGEQYF | TGTGCCAGCAGCGTAGAAAACAGGGGTGAGCAGTACTTC
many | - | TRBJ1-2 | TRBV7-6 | CASSLLGGDYGYTF | TGTGCCAGCAGCTTACTCGGGGGCGACTATGGCTACACCTTC
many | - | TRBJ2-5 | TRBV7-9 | CASSLEALETQYF | TGTGCCAGCAGCTTAGAAGCGTTGGAGACCCAGTACTTC
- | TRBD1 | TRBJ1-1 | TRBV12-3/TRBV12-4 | CASSHRGAEAFF | TGTGCCAGCAGTCACAGGGGTGCTGAAGCTTTCTTT
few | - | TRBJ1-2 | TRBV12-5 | CASGLASQGIYGYTF | TGTGCTAGTGGTTTGGCCTCCCAGGGTATCTATGGCTACACCTTC
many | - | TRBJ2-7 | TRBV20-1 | CSARDLQGHPYEQYF | TGCAGTGCTAGAGATCTCCAAGGACATCCATACGAGCAGTACTTC
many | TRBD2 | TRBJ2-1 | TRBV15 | CATRTSGYNEQFF | TGTGCCACCCGGACTAGCGGTTACAATGAGCAGTTCTTC